Below, 30 T cell receptor beta chains from the same sample are listed, as sequenced in a study of cytomegalovirus exposure and HLA in healthy donors. The PCR used 60 Vbeta and 13 Jbeta primers. Sequenced by immunoSEQ multiplex PCR; TCRdb stores in-frame clones only, minus some. The sample shows 150,000 to 180,000 clones, less than 80% of them seen only once. The specimen was PBMCs. The receptor source for this set is a man in his thirties or forties in good health and CMV-seronegative.

The genes are TRBV7-8 and TRBJ2-3; D call uncertain. Germline CDR1 and CDR2: SGHVS and FQNEAQ. V was pared by 5 bases and J by 2 bases, with 11 bases between. This CDR3 region has 14 residues. DNA for the CDR3: TGTGCCAGCAGCGCCCGAACAGTCACAGATACGCAGTATTTT. Translating it yields CASSARTVTDTQYF.

The rearrangement joins TRBV5-5 to TRBJ1-4; D may be TRBD1 (5 bases). The CDR3 has 17 amino acids. The V gene lost 1 base and the J gene lost 2 bases, with 15 bases spanning the gap. Germline assignment: CDR1 SGHKS and CDR2 YYEKEE (reference sequence). The CDR3 bases are TGTGCCAGCAGCTTGATCCCGGGGGTGAATACTAATGAAAAACTGTTTTTT. This encodes CASSLIPGVNTNEKLFF.

On this clone itself: The junction departs from the called germline gene at one end, perhaps through a read error. The chain combines TRBV7-9 with TRBJ2-5, with 7 bases matching TRBD1. Gene TRBJ2-7 matches the end of the DNA better, so the J call may be wrong. Germline loops: CDR1 SEHNR, CDR2 FQNEAQ (reference sequence). The CDR3 has 15 residues. CDR3 region: CSSQSLTDRVYEQYF. The CDR3 region has the DNA TGTTCCAGCCAGTCCCTCACCGACAGGGTCTACGAGCAGTACTTC.

In its sample, this clone was seen once. The J gene is TRBJ1-6, the V gene TRBV28; a weak D match, TRBD1 (6 bases). CDR3 size: 14 residues. The germline CDR1 and CDR2 sequences are MDHEN and SYDVKM. Trimming stripped 5 bases from V and 7 bases from J, with 12 bases between. The CDR3 region has the DNA TGTGCCAGCAGTACAGGGTCGGAGAATTCACCCCTCCACTTT. Translation gives CASSTGSENSPLHF.

The V call is TRBV5-1, the J call TRBJ2-7; TRBD1 might be the D (6 bases). V gave up 2 bases and J gave up 4 bases, with 7 bases separating them. Looked up from germline, CDR1 is SGHRS and CDR2 is YFSETQ. This CDR3 region has 12 residues. The CDR3 region has the DNA TGCGCCAGCAGCTTCGACAGGTACGAGCAGTACTTC. Translating gives CASSFDRYEQYF.

The V call is TRBV6-5, the J call TRBJ1-2, with 7 bases lining up with TRBD1. The length of the CDR3 is 11 residues. The ends lost 6 bases at V and 9 bases at J; junction bases unmatched: 4. Germline CDR1 reads MNHEY; CDR2 reads SVGAGI. CDR3 region: CASSNRGRYTF. CDR3 DNA: TGTGCCAGCAGCAACAGGGGACGCTACACCTTC.

The chain is built from TRBV18 and TRBJ1-1; D is perhaps TRBD1 (6 bases). Germline V lookup: CDR1 KGHSH, CDR2 LQKENI. V lost 7 bases and J 1 base, leaving 16 bases between the germline ends. This CDR3 spans 15 amino acids. CDR3 region: CASCPSGTRNTEAFF. DNA for the CDR3: TGTGCCAGCTGTCCTAGCGGGACACGGAACACTGAAGCTTTCTTT. Full variable domain (missing parts from reference TRBV18 and TRBJ1-1): NAGVMQNPRHLVRRRGQEARLRCSPMKGHSHVYWYRQLPEEGLKFMVYLQKENIIDESGMPKERFSAEFPKEGPSILRIQQVVRGDSAAYFCASCPSGTRNTEAFFGQGTRLTVV.

The chain is built from TRBV25-1 and TRBJ2-1; 14 bases map to TRBD2. This CDR3 is 15 amino acids long. The germline CDR1 and CDR2 sequences are MGHDK and SYGVNS. The V and J ends lost 3 bases and 13 bases, in that order; junction bases with no gene match: 8. CDR3 bases: TGTGCCAGCAGTGAGGGGACTAGCGGGGGACCCAGACAGTTCTTC. It translates to CASSEGTSGGPRQFF.

The CDR3 bases are TGTGCCAGCAGTGGAAGAGGAGATACGCAGTATTTT. Translation: CASSGRGDTQYF. This chain links TRBV2 with TRBJ2-3; D remains unclear. CDR3 length: 12 amino acids. Germline assignment: CDR1 SNHLY and CDR2 FYNNEI. V gave up 4 bases and J gave up 5 bases, with 7 bases separating them.

The chain joins TRBV6-9 to TRBJ1-5, with D unresolved. Germline values: CDR1 MNHGY, CDR2 SVAAGI. V was cut by 0 bases and J by 2 bases, with 5 bases left in between. This CDR3 is 14 amino acids long. In DNA form, the CDR3 reads TGTGCCAGCAGTTATTCGAGGGGCAATCAGCCCCAGCATTTT. Its protein product is CASSYSRGNQPQHF.

This chain uses TRBV5-5 with TRBJ2-1; 9 nucleotides agree with TRBD2. This CDR3 has 15 amino acids. CDR1 SGHKS and CDR2 YYEKEE come from the germline V gene (reference sequence). V lost 0 bases to trimming and J lost 7 bases; unmatched junction nucleotides: 5. For the CDR3, the DNA is TGTGCCAGCAGCTTGGAGGGCGGGGGGGGTAATGAGCAGTTCTTC. Translating it yields CASSLEGGGGNEQFF.

This chain's CDR3 is CASTLGQGATGELFF. Written as DNA, the CDR3 is TGTGCCAGCACTCTCGGACAGGGGGCTACCGGGGAGCTGTTTTTT. The chain uses TRBV6-5 and TRBJ2-2; 11 bases fit TRBD1. Trimming took 7 bases from V and 5 from J; bases not matched to a gene: 6. CDR3 length: 15 amino acids. Germline assignment: CDR1 MNHEY and CDR2 SVGAGI.

The chain uses TRBV7-9 and TRBJ2-1; 11 bases are a match to TRBD1. Germline V gives CDR1 SEHNR, CDR2 FQNEAQ (reference sequence). J gave up 7 bases and V 5 bases, and 13 bases lay outside the gene matches. This CDR3 spans 17 amino acids. DNA for the CDR3: TGTGCCAGCAGCCCCCTCCTAGGCCGGGACAGGGGGAATGAGCAGTTCTTC. It yields the protein CASSPLLGRDRGNEQFF.

CDR3 in DNA: TGTGCCAGCAGCCCTGGGACAGACCATCAGCCCCAGCATTTT. It is translated as CASSPGTDHQPQHF. The genes are TRBV6-1 and TRBJ1-5, with 7 bases fitting TRBD1. CDR1 is MNHNS, CDR2 SASEGT, per germline. Unmatched junction bases numbered 7, after V lost 6 bases and J lost 5 bases. The length of the CDR3 is 14 residues.

V is TRBV4-2 and J is TRBJ1-2; 10 bases line up with TRBD1. The CDR3 is 15 amino acids. The V and J ends lost 4 bases and 3 bases, in that order; junction bases with no gene match: 5. Per germline, CDR1 LGHNA and CDR2 YNFKEQ. CDR3 DNA: TGTGCCAGCAGCCTCCCCGGGACAGGGGACTATGGCTACACCTTC. This encodes CASSLPGTGDYGYTF.

This chain connects TRBV27 to TRBJ1-6; tentatively, D is TRBD1 (5 bases). CDR1 is MNHEY, CDR2 SMNVEV, per germline (reference sequence). V gave up 3 bases and J gave up 5 bases, with 14 bases separating them. The CDR3 spans 16 residues. The CDR3 sequence is CASSFVGVRDNSPLHF. CDR3 in DNA: TGTGCCAGCAGTTTCGTAGGGGTTCGAGATAATTCACCCCTCCACTTT.

This clone was seen only a few times. V and J are TRBV7-6 and TRBJ2-5; D is undetermined. Germline V gene data show CDR1 as SGHVS and CDR2 as FNYEAQ. The CDR3 has 13 residues. V lost 0 bases and J lost 4, with 6 bases in between. CDR3 sequence reads: CASSLAFIETQYF. The CDR3 DNA sequence: TGTGCCAGCAGCTTAGCGTTCATAGAGACCCAGTACTTC.

In its sample, this clone was seen once. V usage is TRBV11-2 and J usage is TRBJ1-1, with 10 positions matching TRBD1. V lost 4 bases, J lost 5 bases, and 7 bases stayed unmatched. Germline V gives CDR1 SGHAT, CDR2 FQNNGV. CDR3 length: 15 amino acids. The CDR3: CASSWDRGAKTEAFF. CDR3 nucleotide sequence: TGTGCCAGCAGCTGGGACAGGGGAGCTAAGACTGAAGCTTTCTTT.

This clone has only a few counts. This chain joins TRBV28 and TRBJ2-5; 8 bases map to TRBD2. The end of the DNA fits TRBJ2-7 better, so the J call may be wrong. Per germline, CDR1 MDHEN and CDR2 SYDVKM. The CDR3 is 13 residues long. The CDR3 sequence is CASGSGTSYEQYF. The CDR3 DNA sequence: TGTGCCAGCGGTAGCGGGACCTCCTACGAGCAGTACTTC.

V usage is TRBV5-4 and J usage is TRBJ1-1; D remains unclear. CDR1 is SGHNT and CDR2 is YYREEE in the germline V gene (reference sequence). This CDR3 is built from 13 residues. Deletions cut 3 bases from V and 1 base from J, with 7 bases between. This CDR3 is CASSSSENTEAFF. The CDR3 DNA follows: TGTGCCAGCAGCTCTTCAGAGAACACTGAAGCTTTCTTT.

J is TRBJ2-2 and V is TRBV7-2; TRBD1 aligns across 8 bases. CDR1 is SGHTA, CDR2 FQGNSA, per germline. The length of the CDR3 is 15 residues. J lost 4 bases, V lost 5 bases, and 6 bases had no gene match. The CDR3 loop is CASSPGQGLTGELFF. In nucleotides, the CDR3 is TGTGCCAGCAGCCCCGGACAGGGCCTCACCGGGGAGCTGTTTTTT.

The chain combines TRBV18 with TRBJ2-3, with D possibly being TRBD1 (6 bases). CDR3 length equals 16 residues. The germline V gene has CDR1 KGHSH and CDR2 LQKENI. V lost 1 base, J lost 4 bases, and 15 bases lay in between. The CDR3 coding sequence is TGTGCCAGCTCACCACTTGGGGGCGCTTTCGCAGATACGCAGTATTTT. Encoded protein: CASSPLGGAFADTQYF.

This clone was detected only a few times. V is TRBV6-1 and J is TRBJ2-1; no definite D call. V gave up 7 bases and J gave up 1 base, with 8 bases separating them. This CDR3 contains 13 residues. Looked up from germline, CDR1 is MNHNS and CDR2 is SASEGT. The CDR3 reads CASTSGSYNEQFF. The CDR3 region has the DNA TGTGCCAGCACTTCCGGTTCCTACAATGAGCAGTTCTTC.

V and J are TRBV5-1 and TRBJ2-3; TRBD2 matches at 8 bases. V trimming: 7 bases; J trimming: 3 bases; junction bases outside the gene matches: 7. Germline CDR1 and CDR2: SGHRS and YFSETQ. CDR3 size: 14 residues. The DNA of the CDR3 is TGCGCCAGCCGACTAGCGACGCCTACAGATACGCAGTATTTT. Residues: CASRLATPTDTQYF.

This chain connects TRBV7-8 to TRBJ1-5, with D possibly being TRBD1 (6 bases). Trimming pared 0 bases from V and 5 bases from J, leaving 8 bases between. CDR3 length equals 14 residues. Germline V lookup: CDR1 SGHVS, CDR2 FQNEAQ. The CDR3 DNA reads as TGTGCCAGCAGCTTAGCGGGGGCGGATCAGCCCCAGCATTTT. Its protein is CASSLAGADQPQHF.

V and J are TRBV13 and TRBJ2-7; 8 nucleotides align to TRBD1. This CDR3 comprises 15 residues. Germline V lookup: CDR1 PRHDT, CDR2 FYEKMQ (reference sequence). The V gene end was trimmed by 5 bases and the J gene end by 3 bases; junction bases not matched to a gene: 9. The CDR3 sequence: CASSPTGQENYEQYF. The CDR3 DNA reads TGTGCCAGCAGCCCGACGGGACAGGAGAACTACGAGCAGTACTTC.

The chain combines TRBV15 with TRBJ2-5; perhaps TRBD2 as D (5 bases). The DNA end favors TRBJ2-7, so the J call may be wrong. The CDR3 totals 12 residues. Germline V gene lookup returns CDR1 LNHNV and CDR2 YYDKDF (reference sequence). The CDR3 nucleotides are TGTGCCACCCAAAGTGCGGGTCTCGAGCAGTACTTC. This translates into CATQSAGLEQYF.

This clone was observed a few times. V and J are TRBV6-5 and TRBJ2-7; possible D gene TRBD1, 6 bases. V gave up 6 bases and J gave up 2 bases, with 11 bases separating them. The length of the CDR3 is 13 residues. CDR1 and CDR2 (germline): MNHEY, SVGAGI. This CDR3 reads CASREDSPYEQYF. For the CDR3, the DNA is TGTGCCAGCAGGGAGGACAGCCCCTACGAGCAGTACTTC.

This clone was detected only a few times. The J gene is TRBJ1-1, the V gene TRBV5-1; D is undetermined. Germline V CDR1 and CDR2: SGHRS, YFSETQ. The V gene lost 0 bases and the J gene lost 2 bases, with 8 bases spanning the gap. The CDR3 is 14 amino acids. Here the CDR3 DNA reads TGCGCCAGCAGCTTGGTGGCGGAAAACACTGAAGCTTTCTTT. It is translated as CASSLVAENTEAFF. The full variable domain, completed using reference TRBV5-1 and TRBJ1-1, is KAGVTQTPRYLIKTRGQQVTLSCSPISGHRSVSWYQQTPGQGLQFLFEYFSETQRNKGNFPGRFSGRQFSNSRSEMNVSTLELGDSALYLCASSLVAENTEAFFGQGTRLTVV.

The chain uses TRBV28 and TRBJ2-5; D ambiguous. CDR3 length: 12 residues. Deletions cut 6 bases from V and 4 bases from J, with 9 bases between. The germline CDR1 and CDR2 sequences are MDHEN and SYDVKM. Written as DNA, the CDR3 is TGTGCCAGCAGACCCCCGAGAGAGACCCAGTACTTC. It translates to CASRPPRETQYF.